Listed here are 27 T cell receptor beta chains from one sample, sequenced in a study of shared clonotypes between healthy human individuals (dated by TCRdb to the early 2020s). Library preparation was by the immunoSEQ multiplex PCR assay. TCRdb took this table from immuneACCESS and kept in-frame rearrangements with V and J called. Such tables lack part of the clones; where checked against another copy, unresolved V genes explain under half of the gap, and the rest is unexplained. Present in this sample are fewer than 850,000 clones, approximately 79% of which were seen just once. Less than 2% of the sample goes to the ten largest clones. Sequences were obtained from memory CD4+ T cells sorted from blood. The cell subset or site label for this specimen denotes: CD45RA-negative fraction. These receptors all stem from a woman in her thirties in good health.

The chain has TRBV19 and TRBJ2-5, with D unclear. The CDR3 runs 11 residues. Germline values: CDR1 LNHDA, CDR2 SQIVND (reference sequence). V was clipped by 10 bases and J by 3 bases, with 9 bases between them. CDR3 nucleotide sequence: TGTGCCACCCGTTGGGAAGAGACCCAGTACTTC. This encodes CATRWEETQYF.

The CDR3, as DNA: TGTGCCAGCAGCAGAGGACAGGGCGTGAACTATGGCTACACCTTC. Encoded protein: CASSRGQGVNYGYTF. The rearrangement links TRBV7-2 to TRBJ1-2; 8 bases are shared with TRBD1. The CDR3 runs 15 residues. Germline CDR1 and CDR2: SGHTA and FQGNSA. The junction had 7 bases not matched to a gene; V was cut back by 5 bases and J by 2 bases.

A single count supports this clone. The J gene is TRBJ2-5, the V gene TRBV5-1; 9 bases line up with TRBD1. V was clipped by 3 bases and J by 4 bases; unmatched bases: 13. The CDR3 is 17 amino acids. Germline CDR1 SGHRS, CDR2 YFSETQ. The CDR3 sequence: CASSSATTTGGAETQYF. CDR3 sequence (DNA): TGCGCCAGCAGCTCCGCGACCACAACAGGGGGCGCAGAGACCCAGTACTTC.

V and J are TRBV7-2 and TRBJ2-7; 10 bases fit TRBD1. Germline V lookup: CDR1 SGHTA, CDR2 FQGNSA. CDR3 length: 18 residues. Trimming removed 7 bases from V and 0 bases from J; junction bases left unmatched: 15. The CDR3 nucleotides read TGTGCCAGCAACCCCGGGACAGGGGTAATATACCCCTCCTACGAGCAGTACTTC. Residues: CASNPGTGVIYPSYEQYF.

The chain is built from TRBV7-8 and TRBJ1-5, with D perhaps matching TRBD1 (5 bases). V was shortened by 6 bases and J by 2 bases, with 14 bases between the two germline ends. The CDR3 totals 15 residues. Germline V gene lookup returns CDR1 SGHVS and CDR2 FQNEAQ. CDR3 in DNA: TGTGCCAGCAGGGCCCAAGGGACGGGCAATCAGCCCCAGCATTTT. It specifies CASRAQGTGNQPQHF.

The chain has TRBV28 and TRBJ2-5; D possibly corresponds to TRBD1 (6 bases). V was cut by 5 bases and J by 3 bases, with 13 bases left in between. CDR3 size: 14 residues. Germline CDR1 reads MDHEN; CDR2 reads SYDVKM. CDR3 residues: CASSPHSGEETQYF. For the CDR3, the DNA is TGTGCCAGCAGTCCCCACTCAGGGGAAGAGACCCAGTACTTC.

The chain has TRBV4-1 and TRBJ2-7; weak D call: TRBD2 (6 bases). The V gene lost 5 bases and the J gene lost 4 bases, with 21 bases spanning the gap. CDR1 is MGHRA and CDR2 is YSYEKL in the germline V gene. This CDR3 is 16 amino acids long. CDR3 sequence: CASSLGRGRAAYEQYF. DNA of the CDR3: TGCGCCAGCAGCTTGGGGCGGGGTAGAGCGGCATACGAGCAGTACTTC.

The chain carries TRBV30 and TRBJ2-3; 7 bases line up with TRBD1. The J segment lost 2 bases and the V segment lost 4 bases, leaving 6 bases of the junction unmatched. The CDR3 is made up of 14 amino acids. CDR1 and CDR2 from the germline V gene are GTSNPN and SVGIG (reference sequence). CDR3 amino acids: CAWTKGQSTDTQYF. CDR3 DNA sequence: TGTGCCTGGACGAAGGGACAGTCCACAGATACGCAGTATTTT.

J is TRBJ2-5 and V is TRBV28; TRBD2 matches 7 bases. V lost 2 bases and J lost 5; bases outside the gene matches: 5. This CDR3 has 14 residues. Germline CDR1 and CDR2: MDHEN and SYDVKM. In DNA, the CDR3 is TGTGCCAGCAGTTTAGGCGGGAGAATGGAGACCCAGTACTTC. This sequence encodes CASSLGGRMETQYF. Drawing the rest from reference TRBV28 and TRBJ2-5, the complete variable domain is DVKVTQSSRYLVKRTGEKVFLECVQDMDHENMFWYRQDPGLGLRLIYFSYDVKMKEKGDIPEGYSVSREKKERFSLILESASTNQTSMYLCASSLGGRMETQYFGPGTRLLVL.

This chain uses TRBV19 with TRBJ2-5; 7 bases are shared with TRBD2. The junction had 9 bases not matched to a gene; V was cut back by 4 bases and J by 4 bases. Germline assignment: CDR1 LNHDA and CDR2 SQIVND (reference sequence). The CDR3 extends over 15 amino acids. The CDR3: CASSSGREYTETQYF. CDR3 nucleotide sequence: TGTGCCAGTAGTAGCGGGCGGGAGTACACAGAGACCCAGTACTTC. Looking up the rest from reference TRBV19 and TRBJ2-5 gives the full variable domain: DGGITQSPKYLFRKEGQNVTLSCEQNLNHDAMYWYRQDPGQGLRLIYYSQIVNDFQKGDIAEGYSVSREKKESFPLTVTSAQKNPTAFYLCASSSGREYTETQYFGPGTRLLVL.

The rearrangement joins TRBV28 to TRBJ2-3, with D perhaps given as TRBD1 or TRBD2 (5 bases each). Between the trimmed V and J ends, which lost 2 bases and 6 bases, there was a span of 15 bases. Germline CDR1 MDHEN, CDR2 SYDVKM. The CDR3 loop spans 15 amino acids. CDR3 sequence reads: CASSLGDAARDTQYF. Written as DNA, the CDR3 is TGTGCCAGCAGTTTAGGGGACGCAGCAAGGGATACGCAGTATTTT.

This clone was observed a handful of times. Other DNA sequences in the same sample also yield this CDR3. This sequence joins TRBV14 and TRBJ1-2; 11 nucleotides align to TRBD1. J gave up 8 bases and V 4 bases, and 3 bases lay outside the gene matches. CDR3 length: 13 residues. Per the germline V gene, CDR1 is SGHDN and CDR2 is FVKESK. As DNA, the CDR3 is TGTGCCAGCAGCCCCCGGACAGGGGGCGGCTACACCTTC. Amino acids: CASSPRTGGGYTF.

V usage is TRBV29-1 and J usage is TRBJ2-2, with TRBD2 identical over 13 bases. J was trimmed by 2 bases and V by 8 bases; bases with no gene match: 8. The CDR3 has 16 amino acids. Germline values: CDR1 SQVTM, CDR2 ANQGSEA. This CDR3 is CSLGRLAGGNTGELFF. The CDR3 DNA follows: TGCAGCCTTGGGAGACTAGCGGGAGGCAACACCGGGGAGCTGTTTTTT.

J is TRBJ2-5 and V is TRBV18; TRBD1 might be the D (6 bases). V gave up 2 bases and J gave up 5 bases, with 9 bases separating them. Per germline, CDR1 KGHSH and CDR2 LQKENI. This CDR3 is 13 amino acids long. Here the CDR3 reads CASSPGGTETQYF. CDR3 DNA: TGTGCCAGCTCACCAGGGGGCACCGAGACCCAGTACTTC.

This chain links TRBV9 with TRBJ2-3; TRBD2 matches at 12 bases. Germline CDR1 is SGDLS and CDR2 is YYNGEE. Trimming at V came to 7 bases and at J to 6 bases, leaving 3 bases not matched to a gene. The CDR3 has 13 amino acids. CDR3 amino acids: CASGTSGGDTQYF. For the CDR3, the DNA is TGTGCCAGCGGCACTAGCGGGGGGGATACGCAGTATTTT.

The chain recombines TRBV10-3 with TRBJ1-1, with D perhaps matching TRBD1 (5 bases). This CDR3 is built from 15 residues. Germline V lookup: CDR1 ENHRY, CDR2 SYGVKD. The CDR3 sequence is CATRRAGQSNTEAFF. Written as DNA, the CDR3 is TGTGCTACTCGGCGGGCAGGACAATCGAACACTGAAGCTTTCTTT.

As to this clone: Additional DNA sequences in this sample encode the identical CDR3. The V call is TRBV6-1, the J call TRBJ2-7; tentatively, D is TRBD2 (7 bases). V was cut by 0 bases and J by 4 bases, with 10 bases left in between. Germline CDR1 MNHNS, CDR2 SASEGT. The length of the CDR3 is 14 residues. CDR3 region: CASSEAGGLYEQYF. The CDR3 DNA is TGTGCCAGCAGTGAAGCCGGGGGGCTTTACGAGCAGTACTTC.

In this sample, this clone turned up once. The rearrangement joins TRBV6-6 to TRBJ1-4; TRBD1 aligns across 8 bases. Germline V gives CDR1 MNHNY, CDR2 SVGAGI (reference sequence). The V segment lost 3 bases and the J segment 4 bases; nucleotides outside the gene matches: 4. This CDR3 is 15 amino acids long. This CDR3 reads CASSYTDRGNEKLFF. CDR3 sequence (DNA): TGTGCCAGCAGTTATACCGACAGGGGTAATGAAAAACTGTTTTTT.

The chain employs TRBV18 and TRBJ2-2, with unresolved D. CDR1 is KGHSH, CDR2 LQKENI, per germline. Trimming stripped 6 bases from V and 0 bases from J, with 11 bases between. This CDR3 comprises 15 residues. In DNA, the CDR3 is TGTGCCAGCTCTCCCATAGAGACGAACACCGGGGAGCTGTTTTTT. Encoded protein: CASSPIETNTGELFF.

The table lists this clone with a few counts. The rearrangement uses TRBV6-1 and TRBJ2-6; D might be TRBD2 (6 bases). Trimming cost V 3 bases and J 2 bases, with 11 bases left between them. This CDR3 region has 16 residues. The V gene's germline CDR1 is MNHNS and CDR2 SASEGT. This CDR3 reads CASSDTAGTGANVLTF. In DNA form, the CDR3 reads TGTGCCAGCAGTGACACGGCGGGGACTGGGGCCAACGTCCTGACTTTC.

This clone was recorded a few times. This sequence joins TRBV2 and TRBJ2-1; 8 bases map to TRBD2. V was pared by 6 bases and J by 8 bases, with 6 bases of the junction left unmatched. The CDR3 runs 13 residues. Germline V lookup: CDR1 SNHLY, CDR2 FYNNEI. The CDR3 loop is CASRASGSDEQFF. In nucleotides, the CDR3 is TGTGCCAGCAGGGCGAGCGGGAGCGATGAGCAGTTCTTC.

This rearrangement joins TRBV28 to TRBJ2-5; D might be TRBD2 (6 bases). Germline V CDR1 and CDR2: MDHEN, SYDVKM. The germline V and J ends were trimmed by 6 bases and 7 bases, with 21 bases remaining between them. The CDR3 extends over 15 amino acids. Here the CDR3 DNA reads TGTGCCAGCAGAGGGGATGCGGGAACTCAGGGGACCCAGTACTTC. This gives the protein CASRGDAGTQGTQYF.

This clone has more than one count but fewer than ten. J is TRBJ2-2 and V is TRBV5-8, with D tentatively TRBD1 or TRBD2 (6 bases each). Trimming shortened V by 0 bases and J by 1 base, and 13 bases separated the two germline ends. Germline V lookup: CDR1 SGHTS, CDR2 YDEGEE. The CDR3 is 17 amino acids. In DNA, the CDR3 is TGTGCCAGCAGCTTGGCCAGGGGTAGCGGGAACACCGGGGAGCTGTTTTTT. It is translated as CASSLARGSGNTGELFF.

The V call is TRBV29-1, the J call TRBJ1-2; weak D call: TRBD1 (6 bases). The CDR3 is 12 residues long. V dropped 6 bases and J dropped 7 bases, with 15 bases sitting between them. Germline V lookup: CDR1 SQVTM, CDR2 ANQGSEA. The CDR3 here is CSVVWGASGYTF. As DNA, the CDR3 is TGCAGCGTCGTGTGGGGGGCGAGTGGCTACACCTTC.

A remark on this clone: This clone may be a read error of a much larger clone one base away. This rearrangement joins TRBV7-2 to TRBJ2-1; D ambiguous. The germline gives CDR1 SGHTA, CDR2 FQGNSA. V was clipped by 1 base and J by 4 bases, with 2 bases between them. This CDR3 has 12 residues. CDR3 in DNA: TGTGCCAGCAGCTTAGATTACAATGAGCAGTTCTTC. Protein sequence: CASSLDYNEQFF.

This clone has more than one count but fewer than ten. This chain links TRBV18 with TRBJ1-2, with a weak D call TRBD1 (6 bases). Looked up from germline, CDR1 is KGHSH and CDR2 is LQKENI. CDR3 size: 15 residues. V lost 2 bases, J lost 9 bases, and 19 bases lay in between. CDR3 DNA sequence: TGTGCCAGCTCACCAATGGCAGGGGAGCTGAGGCGCTACACCTTC. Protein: CASSPMAGELRRYTF.

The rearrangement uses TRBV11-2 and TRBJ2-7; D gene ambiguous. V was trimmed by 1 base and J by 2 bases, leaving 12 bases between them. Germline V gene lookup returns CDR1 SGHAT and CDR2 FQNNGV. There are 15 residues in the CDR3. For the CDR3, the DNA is TGTGCCAGCAGCTTAGGGGCAGCCAGTACCTACGAGCAGTACTTC. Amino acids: CASSLGAASTYEQYF.